One sample yielded the 3 T cell receptor beta chains listed below, sequenced in a study of shared clonotypes between healthy human individuals. Terminally differentiated effector memory CD45RA+ cells were left out of the naive CD8 fraction, which was CD45RO-negative and positively selected for CCR7. Clones were sequenced by immunoSEQ multiplex PCR, and TCRdb holds only the in-frame ones, with some missing. The sample contains about 1,900,000 clones, roughly 95% of which appear only once. What was sequenced was naive CD8+ T cells sorted from blood. These TCRs come from a man between 18 and 29 years old in good health.

The gene calls are TRBV29-1 and TRBJ2-2; tentatively, D is TRBD1 (6 bases). Germline CDR1 is SQVTM and CDR2 is ANQGSEA. Trimming cost V 0 bases and J 5 bases, with 13 bases left between them. The CDR3 extends over 15 amino acids. The CDR3 protein is CSVEEKGVGTGELFF. The CDR3 DNA follows: TGCAGCGTTGAAGAAAAGGGGGTAGGGACCGGGGAGCTGTTTTTT.

In its sample, this clone was seen once. V usage is TRBV2 and J usage is TRBJ2-7; no clear D. The V end was cut by 2 bases, the J end by 4 bases, with 9 bases between. Germline V gene data show CDR1 as SNHLY and CDR2 as FYNNEI. The CDR3 has 13 residues. The CDR3 loop is CASSEHSGYEQYF. Here the CDR3 DNA reads TGTGCCAGCAGTGAACATAGTGGGTACGAGCAGTACTTC. The whole variable domain, filled in from reference TRBV2 and TRBJ2-7, reads EPEVTQTPSHQVTQMGQEVILRCVPISNHLYFYWYRQILGQKVEFLVSFYNNEISEKSEIFDDQFSVERPDGSNFTLKIRSTKLEDSAMYFCASSEHSGYEQYFGPGTRLTVT.

This clone was seen a single time. This chain connects TRBV5-6 to TRBJ2-1; 9 bases fit TRBD2. The CDR3 totals 17 residues. CDR1 is SGHDT and CDR2 is YYEEEE in the germline V gene. The V gene end was trimmed by 4 bases and the J gene end by 1 base; junction bases not matched to a gene: 9. The CDR3 coding sequence is TGTGCCAGCAGCCGTAGCGGGAGCTTGGGGTCCTACAATGAGCAGTTCTTC. Residues: CASSRSGSLGSYNEQFF.